What follows are 31 T cell receptor beta chains derived from one specimen sequenced in a study of CD8 T cells in ankylosing spondylitis (dated by TCRdb to the late 2010s). Findings and caveats that apply to the study as a whole: A TCR beta motif of seven or eight highly homologous amino acid variants appeared characteristic of blood from ankylosing spondylitis patients.

Libraries were constructed by 5' RACE. For sequencing, an Illumina HiSeq 2500 was employed. The public reads were reanalyzed by TCRdb: fastp trimming at Q25, MiXCR alignment, in-frame beta chains only. Every entry covers one CDR3 protein and lists the most common genes and DNA from its rows. The table for this sample lists 700,000 to 850,000 distinct CDR3 sequences; 12% of them were counted only once. The top ten clones comprise approximately 0.5% of the sample. No antigens are known for them. Sequencing input: blood, either unsorted or a sorted T cell fraction (not recorded which). Receptors originate from a male donor with ankylosing spondylitis.

The rearrangement uses TRBV12-3 or TRBV12-4 and TRBJ1-1; D is ambiguous. This CDR3 has 14 residues. Trimming cost V 6 bases and J 0 bases, with 11 bases left between them. This CDR3 is CASRTVGMNTEAFF. The CDR3 region has the DNA TGTGCCAGCAGAACGGTGGGAATGAACACTGAAGCTTTCTTT.

This clonotype was observed many times. The gene calls are TRBV12-3 or TRBV12-4 and TRBJ2-5; tentatively, D is TRBD2 (6 bases). CDR3 length: 14 amino acids. The V gene lost 0 bases and the J gene lost 4 bases, with 9 bases spanning the gap. The CDR3 sequence: CASSLASGSETQYF. The CDR3 nucleotides are TGTGCCAGCAGTTTAGCTAGCGGCTCAGAGACCCAGTACTTC.

The CDR3 region is CSVDRILNTEAFF. CDR3 nucleotide sequence: TGCAGCGTTGATAGGATCTTGAACACTGAAGCTTTCTTT. The chain is built from TRBV29-1 and TRBJ1-1; D not certain. The V end was cut by 3 bases, the J end by 0 bases, with 8 bases between. Germline-derived CDR1 and CDR2 are SQVTM and ANQGSEA. The CDR3 contains 13 residues.

The chain links TRBV6-1 to TRBJ2-1; a weak D match, TRBD2 (5 bases). The CDR3 loop spans 15 amino acids. V was pared by 6 bases and J by 0 bases, with 12 bases between. CDR1 and CDR2 from the germline V gene are MNHNS and SASEGT. CDR3 DNA sequence: TGTGCCAGCAGACGGACTCTGAGCTCCTACAATGAGCAGTTCTTC. The encoded protein is CASRRTLSSYNEQFF.

This clonotype was detected only a few times. The chain links TRBV4-1 to TRBJ1-1; D might be TRBD1 (5 bases). Germline V gene sequence: CDR1 MGHRA, CDR2 YSYEKL. The CDR3 has 16 amino acids. V was pared by 6 bases and J by 0 bases, with 17 bases between. The CDR3 coding sequence is TGCGCCAGCAGTCCTCAAGGGGTAGGGGTGAACACTGAAGCTTTCTTT. It translates to CASSPQGVGVNTEAFF.

This clonotype was observed a single time. V usage is TRBV9 and J usage is TRBJ1-6; D is undetermined. The CDR3 is 13 amino acids. CDR1 and CDR2 (germline): SGDLS, YYNGEE. The germline V and J ends were trimmed by 1 base and 6 bases, with 5 bases remaining between them. In nucleotides, the CDR3 is TGTGCCAGCAGCGTACTGACTAATTCACCCCTCCACTTT. This sequence encodes CASSVLTNSPLHF. The full variable domain, rest sourced from reference TRBV9 and TRBJ1-6, is DSGVTQTPKHLITATGQRVTLRCSPRSGDLSVYWYQQSLDQGLQFLIQYYNGEERAKGNILERFSAQQFPDLHSELNLSSLELGDSALYFCASSVLTNSPLHFGNGTRLTVT.

This clonotype was seen more than once but under ten times. The V call is TRBV20-1, the J call TRBJ2-3; tentatively, D is TRBD2 (7 bases). Per germline, CDR1 DFQATT and CDR2 SNEGSKA (reference sequence). The ends were cut back, 5 bases at V and 3 bases at J, with 15 bases in the middle. The CDR3 sequence is 14 residues long. CDR3 nucleotide sequence: TGCAGTGCTTCCCGAGGGGGGGGGACAGATACGCAGTATTTT. The encoded protein is CSASRGGGTDTQYF.

This clonotype was seen ten or more times. This sequence joins TRBV20-1 and TRBJ2-3; D remains ambiguous. The CDR3 length is 14 residues. Germline lookup yields CDR1 DFQATT and CDR2 SNEGSKA (reference sequence). V was shortened by 2 bases and J by 1 base, with 10 bases between the two germline ends. CDR3 nucleotides: TGCAGTGCTAGAAGTGGGGAACGCACAGATACGCAGTATTTT. Amino acid sequence: CSARSGERTDTQYF.

In its sample, this clonotype was seen many times. The rearrangement links TRBV20-1 to TRBJ2-6; D gene uncertain. Trimming took off 2 bases at V and 1 base at J, with 6 bases between the two ends. In germline, CDR1 is DFQATT, CDR2 SNEGSKA (reference sequence). This CDR3 is 14 amino acids long. This chain's CDR3 is CSARLWSGANVLTF. The CDR3 nucleotides are TGCAGTGCTAGACTGTGGTCTGGGGCCAACGTCCTGACTTTC.

The chain recombines TRBV5-1 with TRBJ2-5; 14 nucleotides align to TRBD2. Trimming at V came to 2 bases and at J to 5 bases, leaving 8 bases not matched to a gene. CDR3 size: 17 residues. Germline V lookup: CDR1 SGHRS, CDR2 YFSETQ. CDR3 DNA sequence: TGCGCCAGCAGCTTAAGACTAGCGGGAGGGCTAGGGGAGACCCAGTACTTC. Translated: CASSLRLAGGLGETQYF.

The V and J genes are TRBV6-2 or TRBV6-3 and TRBJ2-2; a possible D gene is TRBD2 (6 bases). This CDR3 is built from 13 residues. V was clipped by 7 bases and J by 2 bases, with 8 bases between them. Per the germline V gene, CDR1 is MNHEY and CDR2 is SVGEGT. The CDR3 nucleotides are TGTGCCAGCAACGGGGGAAACACCGGGGAGCTGTTTTTT. Its protein product is CASNGGNTGELFF.

At least ten counts were recorded for this clonotype. The CDR3 here is CASSELWRGEQETQYF. DNA for the CDR3: TGTGCCAGCAGTGAACTCTGGCGGGGTGAACAAGAGACCCAGTACTTC. The chain is built from TRBV25-1 and TRBJ2-5; a weak D match, TRBD2 (6 bases). Trimming removed 2 bases from V and 2 bases from J, with 15 bases in between. Germline V gene sequence: CDR1 MGHDK, CDR2 SYGVNS. This CDR3 contains 16 residues.

This clonotype was recorded a few times. V gene TRBV18 combines with J gene TRBJ1-1; D gene uncertain. Trimming shortened V by 4 bases and J by 1 base, and 10 bases separated the two germline ends. The CDR3 is 14 residues long. Germline CDR1 reads KGHSH; CDR2 reads LQKENI. In nucleotides, the CDR3 is TGTGCCAGCTCACAAACGGACGGGAACACTGAAGCTTTCTTT. Its protein product is CASSQTDGNTEAFF.

This clonotype was detected only a few times. The chain employs TRBV6-2 or TRBV6-3 and TRBJ1-5; possible D gene TRBD1, 6 bases. V was clipped by 5 bases and J by 4 bases, with 12 bases between them. CDR3 length equals 14 residues. Germline values: CDR1 MNHEY, CDR2 SVGEGT. The CDR3 region has the DNA TGTGCCAGCAGTCTCCACAGGGATAATCAGCCCCAGCATTTT. This codes for CASSLHRDNQPQHF.

J is TRBJ2-1 and V is TRBV7-6, with 8 bases that match TRBD2. The CDR3 has 15 residues. With V trimmed by 0 bases and J by 7 bases, 5 bases remained unmatched. The V gene's germline CDR1 is SGHVS and CDR2 FNYEAQ. CDR3 loop: CASSLAAGVWNEQFF. The CDR3 nucleotides are TGTGCCAGCAGCTTAGCAGCGGGAGTCTGGAATGAGCAGTTCTTC.

In its sample, this clonotype was seen a few times. This chain connects TRBV5-1 to TRBJ1-1; possible D gene TRBD1, 5 bases. Germline V gives CDR1 SGHRS, CDR2 YFSETQ. Trimming removed 2 bases from V and 0 bases from J, with 8 bases in between. The CDR3 is 14 amino acids. CDR3 amino acids: CASSFRVMNTEAFF. The DNA for the CDR3 is TGCGCCAGCAGCTTCAGGGTGATGAACACTGAAGCTTTCTTT.

This clonotype was seen ten or more times. The rearrangement joins TRBV29-1 to TRBJ1-2, with no clear D. The CDR3 has 14 amino acids. CDR1 SQVTM and CDR2 ANQGSEA come from the germline V gene. Trimming cost V 4 bases and J 4 bases, with 16 bases left between them. The CDR3 nucleotides are TGCAGCGTTGGGAGGAAGGATAGGACCTATGGCTACACCTTC. Its translation is CSVGRKDRTYGYTF.

The chain couples TRBV20-1 to TRBJ1-3; no reliable D call. The CDR3 totals 12 residues. The germline V and J ends were trimmed by 3 bases and 2 bases, with 5 bases remaining between them. Per germline, CDR1 DFQATT and CDR2 SNEGSKA (reference sequence). The CDR3 sequence: CSASGPGNTIYF. In DNA form, the CDR3 reads TGCAGTGCTAGTGGACCTGGAAACACCATATATTTT.

The CDR3 reads CASSERGRDTEAFF. CDR3 DNA: TGTGCCAGCAGCGAGAGGGGGAGGGACACTGAAGCTTTCTTT. V and J are TRBV7-2 and TRBJ1-1; D may be TRBD1 (6 bases). Looked up from germline, CDR1 is SGHTA and CDR2 is FQGNSA. V lost 5 bases and J lost 3, with 13 bases in between. The CDR3 is 14 amino acids.

The chain has TRBV5-1 and TRBJ2-5; 10 nucleotides match TRBD1. J gave up 5 bases and V 4 bases, and 5 bases lay outside the gene matches. CDR3 size: 14 residues. Germline V gene sequence: CDR1 SGHRS, CDR2 YFSETQ. CDR3 nucleotides: TGCGCCAGCAGCCGACAGGGGGCTATGGAGACCCAGTACTTC. Translated, it gives CASSRQGAMETQYF.

A few counts support this clonotype. The chain uses TRBV10-1 and TRBJ2-5; D gene unclear. V was pared by 9 bases and J by 4 bases, with 18 bases between. This CDR3 contains 14 residues. Germline V lookup: CDR1 WNHNN, CDR2 SYGVQD (reference sequence). The CDR3 region is CASSDGRRRETQYF. DNA of the CDR3: TGCGCCAGTTCGGACGGCCGCAGGAGAGAGACCCAGTACTTC.

In this sample, this clonotype turned up a few times. This chain joins TRBV20-1 and TRBJ2-7; 9 nucleotides line up with TRBD2. The V and J ends lost 4 bases and 3 bases, in that order; junction bases with no gene match: 7. CDR1 and CDR2 (germline): DFQATT, SNEGSKA (reference sequence). The CDR3 totals 14 residues. The CDR3 DNA is TGCAGTGCTAATCCGGGACTAGCTTACTACGAGCAGTACTTC. Translation gives CSANPGLAYYEQYF.

CDR3 protein: CASSHLQGRQETQYF. The CDR3 nucleotides are TGCGCCAGCAGCCATCTACAGGGCAGACAAGAGACCCAGTACTTC. V usage is TRBV4-3 and J usage is TRBJ2-5; perhaps TRBD1 as D (6 bases). This CDR3 is 15 amino acids long. Per the germline V gene, CDR1 is LGHNA and CDR2 is YSLEER. V lost 3 bases to trimming and J lost 2 bases, with 13 bases between them.

This clonotype has a count of ten or more. The chain carries TRBV7-2 and TRBJ1-2; D perhaps matches TRBD1 (5 bases). V lost 4 bases and J 8 bases, leaving 14 bases between the germline ends. The germline V gene encodes CDR1 SGHTA and CDR2 FQGNSA. This CDR3 comprises 13 residues. DNA for the CDR3: TGTGCCAGCAGCTCCCGCTCAGGGAAGGGCTACACCTTC. Translating gives CASSSRSGKGYTF.

This chain uses TRBV10-3 with TRBJ2-2; no firm D call. This CDR3 has 13 residues. Germline values: CDR1 ENHRY, CDR2 SYGVKD. Trimming left V 6 bases short and J 4 bases short, with 9 bases between. CDR3 residues: CAISKEGTGELFF. CDR3 sequence (DNA): TGTGCCATCAGCAAGGAAGGCACCGGGGAGCTGTTTTTT.

This clonotype was observed a handful of times. Being one base from a much bigger clone, this may be a read error. The genes are TRBV12-3 or TRBV12-4 and TRBJ2-1; 7 bases line up with TRBD2. V was clipped by 7 bases and J by 1 base; unmatched bases: 10. This CDR3 comprises 16 residues. CDR3 bases: TGTGCCAGCATTTCGTTGGGCGGGGGATCCTACAATGAGCAGTTCTTC. It yields the protein CASISLGGGSYNEQFF.

The V and J genes are TRBV11-2 and TRBJ1-2; D remains unclear. Germline lookup yields CDR1 SGHAT and CDR2 FQNNGV. The CDR3 is 14 amino acids. With 1 base removed from V and 5 bases from J, the gap between germline ends came to 11 bases. CDR3 amino acids: CASSLGTRSYGYTF. CDR3 nucleotides: TGTGCCAGCAGCTTAGGAACCAGGAGTTATGGCTACACCTTC.

The chain uses TRBV7-2 and TRBJ2-5, with no clear D. The V and J ends lost 1 base and 2 bases respectively, with 14 bases between them. Looked up from germline, CDR1 is SGHTA and CDR2 is FQGNSA. This CDR3 spans 16 amino acids. The CDR3 DNA reads as TGTGCCAGCAGCTTAGGACTTCTAAGACAACAAGAGACCCAGTACTTC. Amino acid sequence: CASSLGLLRQQETQYF.

This sequence joins TRBV4-3 and TRBJ1-2; a weak D match, TRBD1 (6 bases). V lost 1 base, J lost 7 bases, and 22 bases lay in between. The CDR3 covers 17 residues. CDR1 is LGHNA and CDR2 is YSLEER in the germline V gene. This CDR3 is CASSQVGAVLTGRGYTF. The CDR3 DNA follows: TGCGCCAGCAGCCAAGTGGGGGCCGTATTAACGGGTCGTGGCTACACCTTC.

This clonotype was found a few times. V and J are TRBV7-2 and TRBJ2-2; TRBD1 matches 7 bases. Germline V gene data show CDR1 as SGHTA and CDR2 as FQGNSA. V gave up 3 bases and J gave up 5 bases; unmatched junction bases: 3. CDR3 length: 14 residues. CDR3 DNA sequence: TGTGCCAGCAGCTTTGACAGGGCAACCGGGGAGCTGTTTTTT. The encoded protein is CASSFDRATGELFF. The full variable domain, rest sourced from reference TRBV7-2 and TRBJ2-2, is GAGVSQSPSNKVTEKGKDVELRCDPISGHTALYWYRQSLGQGLEFLIYFQGNSAPDKSGLPSDRFSAERTGGSVSTLTIQRTQQEDSAVYLCASSFDRATGELFFGEGSRLTVL.

This clonotype was observed many times. The genes are TRBV7-2 and TRBJ2-3, with 11 nucleotides matching TRBD2. The CDR3 runs to 17 residues. Trimming at V came to 1 base and at J to 5 bases, leaving 8 bases not matched to a gene. Germline V gene sequence: CDR1 SGHTA, CDR2 FQGNSA. The CDR3 sequence is CASSLGGSGGARDTQYF. DNA of the CDR3: TGTGCCAGCAGCTTAGGTGGTAGCGGGGGGGCACGAGATACGCAGTATTTT.